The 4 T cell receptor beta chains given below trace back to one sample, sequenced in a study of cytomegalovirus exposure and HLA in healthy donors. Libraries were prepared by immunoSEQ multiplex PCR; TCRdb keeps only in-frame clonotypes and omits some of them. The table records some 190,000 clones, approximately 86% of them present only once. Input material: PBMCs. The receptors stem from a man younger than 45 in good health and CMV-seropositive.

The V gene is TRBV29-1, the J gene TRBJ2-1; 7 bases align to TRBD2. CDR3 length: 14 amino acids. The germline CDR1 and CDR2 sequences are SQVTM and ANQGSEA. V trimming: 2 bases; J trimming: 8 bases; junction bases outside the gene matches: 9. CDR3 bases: TGCAGCGTTGAACGAGGGAGGGGAGGGGATGAGCAGTTCTTC. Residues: CSVERGRGGDEQFF.

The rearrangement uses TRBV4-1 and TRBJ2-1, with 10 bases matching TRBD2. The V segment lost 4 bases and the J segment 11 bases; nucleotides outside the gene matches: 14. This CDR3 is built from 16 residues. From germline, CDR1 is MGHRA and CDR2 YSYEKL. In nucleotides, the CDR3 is TGCGCCAGCAGCCCAGGGGTGTCTAGCGGGAGAGTTCAGCAGTTCTTC. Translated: CASSPGVSSGRVQQFF.

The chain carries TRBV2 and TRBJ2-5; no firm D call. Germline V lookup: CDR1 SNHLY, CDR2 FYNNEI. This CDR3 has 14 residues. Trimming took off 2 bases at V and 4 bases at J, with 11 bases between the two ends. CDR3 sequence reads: CASSENLAGETQYF. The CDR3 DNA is TGTGCCAGCAGTGAAAATTTGGCAGGAGAGACCCAGTACTTC.

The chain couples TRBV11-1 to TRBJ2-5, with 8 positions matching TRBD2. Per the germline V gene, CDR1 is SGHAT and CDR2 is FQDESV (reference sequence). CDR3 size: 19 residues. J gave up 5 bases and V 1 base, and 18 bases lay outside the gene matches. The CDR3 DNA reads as TGTGCCAGCAGCTTAGTTTACGGGACTAGTGCCCCCGAAGGGGAGACCCAGTACTTC. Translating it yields CASSLVYGTSAPEGETQYF. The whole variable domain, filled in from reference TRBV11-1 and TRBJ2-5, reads EAEVAQSPRYKITEKSQAVAFWCDPISGHATLYWYRQILGQGPELLVQFQDESVVDDSQLPKDRFSAERLKGVDSTLKIQPAELGDSAMYLCASSLVYGTSAPEGETQYFGPGTRLLVL.